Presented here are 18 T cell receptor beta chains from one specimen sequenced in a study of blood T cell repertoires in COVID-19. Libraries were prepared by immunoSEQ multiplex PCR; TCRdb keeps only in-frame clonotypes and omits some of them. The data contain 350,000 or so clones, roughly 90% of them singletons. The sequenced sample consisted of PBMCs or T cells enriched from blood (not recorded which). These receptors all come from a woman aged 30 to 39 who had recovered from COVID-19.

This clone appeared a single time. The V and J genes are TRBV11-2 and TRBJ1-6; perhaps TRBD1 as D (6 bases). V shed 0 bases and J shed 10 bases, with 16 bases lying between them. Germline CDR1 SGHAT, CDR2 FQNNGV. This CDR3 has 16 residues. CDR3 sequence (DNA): TGTGCCAGCAGCTTAGATTTTGCGCAGGGGCGATCACCCCTCCACTTT. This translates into CASSLDFAQGRSPLHF.

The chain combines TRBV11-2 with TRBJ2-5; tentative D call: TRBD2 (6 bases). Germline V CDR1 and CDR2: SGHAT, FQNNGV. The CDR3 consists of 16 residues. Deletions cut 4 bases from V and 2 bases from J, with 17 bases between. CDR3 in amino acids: CASSSNHRGSQETQYF. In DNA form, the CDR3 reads TGTGCCAGCAGCTCCAACCATCGGGGGAGTCAAGAGACCCAGTACTTC.

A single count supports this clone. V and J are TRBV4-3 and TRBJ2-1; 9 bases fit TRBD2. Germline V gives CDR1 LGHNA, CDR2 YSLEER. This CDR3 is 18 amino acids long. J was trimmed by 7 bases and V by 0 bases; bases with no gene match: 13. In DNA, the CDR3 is TGCGCCAGCAGCCAAGAACCGAGCGCGGGGGGGCTTTTGAATGAGCAGTTCTTC. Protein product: CASSQEPSAGGLLNEQFF.

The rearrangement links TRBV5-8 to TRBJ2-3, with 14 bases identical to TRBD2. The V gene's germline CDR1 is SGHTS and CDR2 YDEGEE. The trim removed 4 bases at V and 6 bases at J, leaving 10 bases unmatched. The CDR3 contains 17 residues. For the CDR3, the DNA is TGTGCCAGCAGCCTACAGGGGACTAGCGGGGGTCGGGATACGCAGTATTTT. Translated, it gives CASSLQGTSGGRDTQYF.

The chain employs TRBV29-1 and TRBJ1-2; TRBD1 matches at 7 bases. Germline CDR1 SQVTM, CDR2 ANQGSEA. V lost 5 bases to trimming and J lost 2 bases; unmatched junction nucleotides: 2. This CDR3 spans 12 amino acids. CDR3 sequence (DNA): TGCAGCGTTTCACAGGGGAACTATGGCTACACCTTC. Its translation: CSVSQGNYGYTF.

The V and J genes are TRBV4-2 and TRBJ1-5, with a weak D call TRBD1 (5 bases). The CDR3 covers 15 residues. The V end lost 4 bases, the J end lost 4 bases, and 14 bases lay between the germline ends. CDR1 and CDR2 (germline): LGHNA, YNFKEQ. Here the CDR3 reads CASSPRARDNQPQHF. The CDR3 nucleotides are TGTGCCAGCAGCCCAAGGGCCAGGGATAATCAGCCCCAGCATTTT.

The CDR3 spells CASSVAPATVHPRYGYTF. DNA for the CDR3: TGTGCCAGCAGCGTAGCTCCCGCGACGGTACATCCTAGGTATGGCTACACCTTC. The chain links TRBV9 to TRBJ1-2, with unresolved D. This CDR3 is 18 amino acids long. Trimming took off 0 bases at V and 5 bases at J, with 23 bases between the two ends. Germline lookup yields CDR1 SGDLS and CDR2 YYNGEE.

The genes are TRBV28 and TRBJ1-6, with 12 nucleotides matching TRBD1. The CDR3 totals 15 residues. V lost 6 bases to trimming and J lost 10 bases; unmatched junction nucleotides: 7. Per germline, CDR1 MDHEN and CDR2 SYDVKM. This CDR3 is CASRGQGAPGSPLHF. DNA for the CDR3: TGTGCCAGCAGGGGACAGGGGGCGCCGGGATCACCCCTCCACTTT. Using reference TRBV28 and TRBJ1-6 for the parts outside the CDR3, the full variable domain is DVKVTQSSRYLVKRTGEKVFLECVQDMDHENMFWYRQDPGLGLRLIYFSYDVKMKEKGDIPEGYSVSREKKERFSLILESASTNQTSMYLCASRGQGAPGSPLHFGNGTRLTVT.

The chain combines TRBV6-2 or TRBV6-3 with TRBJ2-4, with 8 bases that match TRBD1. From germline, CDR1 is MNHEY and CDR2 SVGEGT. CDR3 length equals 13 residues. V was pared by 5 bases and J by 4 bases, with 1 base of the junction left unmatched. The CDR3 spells CASSRTGKNIQYF. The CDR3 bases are TGTGCCAGCAGTCGGACAGGGAAAAACATTCAGTACTTC.

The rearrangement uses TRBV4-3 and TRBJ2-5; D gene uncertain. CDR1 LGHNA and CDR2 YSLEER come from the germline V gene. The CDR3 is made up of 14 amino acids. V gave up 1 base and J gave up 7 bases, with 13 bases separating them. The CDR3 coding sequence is TGCGCCAGCAGCCAAGTCGACGTTCGAGGGACCCAGTACTTC. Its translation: CASSQVDVRGTQYF.

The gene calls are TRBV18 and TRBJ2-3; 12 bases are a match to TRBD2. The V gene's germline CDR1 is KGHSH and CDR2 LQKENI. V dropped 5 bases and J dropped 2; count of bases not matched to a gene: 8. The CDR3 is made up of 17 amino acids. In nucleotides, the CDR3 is TGTGCCAGCTCAGAAATGACTAGCGGGGGAATCACAGATACGCAGTATTTT. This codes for CASSEMTSGGITDTQYF.

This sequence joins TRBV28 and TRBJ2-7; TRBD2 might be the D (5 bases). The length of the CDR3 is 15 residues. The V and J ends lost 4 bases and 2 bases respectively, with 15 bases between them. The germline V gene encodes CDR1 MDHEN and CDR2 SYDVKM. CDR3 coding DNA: TGTGCCAGCAGTTCCTCCGGGAAGTGGCCCTACGAGCAGTACTTC. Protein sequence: CASSSSGKWPYEQYF.

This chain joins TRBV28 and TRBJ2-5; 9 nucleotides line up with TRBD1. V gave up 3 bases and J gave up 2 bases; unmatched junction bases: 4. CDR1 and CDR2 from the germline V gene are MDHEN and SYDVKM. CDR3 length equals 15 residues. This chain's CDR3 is CASSFGTGLQETQYF. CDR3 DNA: TGTGCCAGCAGTTTCGGGACAGGGTTACAAGAGACCCAGTACTTC.

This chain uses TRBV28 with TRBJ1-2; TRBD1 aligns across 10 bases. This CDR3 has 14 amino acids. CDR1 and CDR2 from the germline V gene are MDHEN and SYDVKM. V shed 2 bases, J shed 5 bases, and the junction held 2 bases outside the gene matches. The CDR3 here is CASSLPGQGYGYTF. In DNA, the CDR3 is TGTGCCAGCAGTTTACCGGGACAGGGGTATGGCTACACCTTC.

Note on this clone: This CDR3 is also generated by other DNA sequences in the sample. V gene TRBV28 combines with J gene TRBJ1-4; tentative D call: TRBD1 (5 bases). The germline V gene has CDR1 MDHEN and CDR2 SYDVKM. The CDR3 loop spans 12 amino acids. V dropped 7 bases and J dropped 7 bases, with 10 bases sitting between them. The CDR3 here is CASTRGGEKLFF. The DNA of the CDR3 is TGTGCCAGCACCCGCGGGGGTGAAAAACTGTTTTTT.

The CDR3, as DNA: TGTGCCAGCAGTGAGTACAGTCTCTATGGCTACACCTTC. Amino acid sequence: CASSEYSLYGYTF. The V call is TRBV2, the J call TRBJ1-2; no firm D call. From germline, CDR1 is SNHLY and CDR2 FYNNEI. Trimming cost V 3 bases and J 4 bases, with 9 bases left between them. The CDR3 is 13 amino acids.

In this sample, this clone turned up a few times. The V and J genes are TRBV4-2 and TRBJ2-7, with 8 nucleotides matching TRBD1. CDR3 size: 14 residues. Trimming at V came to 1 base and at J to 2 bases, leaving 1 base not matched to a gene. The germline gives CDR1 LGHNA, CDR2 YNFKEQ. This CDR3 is CASSQGDRTYEQYF. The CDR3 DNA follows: TGTGCCAGCAGCCAAGGGGACAGGACCTACGAGCAGTACTTC.

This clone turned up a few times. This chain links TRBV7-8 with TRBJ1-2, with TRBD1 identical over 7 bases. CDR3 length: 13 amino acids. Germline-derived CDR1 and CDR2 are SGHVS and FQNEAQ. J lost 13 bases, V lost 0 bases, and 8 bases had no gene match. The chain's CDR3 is CASSLAEQGIPTF. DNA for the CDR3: TGTGCCAGCAGCTTAGCGGAACAGGGGATACCCACCTTC.